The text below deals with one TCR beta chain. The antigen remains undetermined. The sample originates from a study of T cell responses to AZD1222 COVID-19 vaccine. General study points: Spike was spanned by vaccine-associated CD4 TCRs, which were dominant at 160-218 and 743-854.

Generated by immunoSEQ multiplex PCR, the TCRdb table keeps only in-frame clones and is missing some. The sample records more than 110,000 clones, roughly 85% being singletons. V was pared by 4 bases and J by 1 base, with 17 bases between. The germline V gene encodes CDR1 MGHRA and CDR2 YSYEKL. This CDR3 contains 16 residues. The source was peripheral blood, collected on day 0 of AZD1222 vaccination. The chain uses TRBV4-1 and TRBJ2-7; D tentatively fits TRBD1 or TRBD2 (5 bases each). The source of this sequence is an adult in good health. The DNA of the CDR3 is TGCGCCAGCAGCCCTCGCTCCGGGACCCAATCCTACGAGCAGTACTTC. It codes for CASSPRSGTQSYEQYF.